The source of this T cell receptor (beta chain) is a study of CD8 T cells in ankylosing spondylitis. To note about this clonotype: Its specificity is not known.

Study-level results: The authors reported significant enrichment of disease-linked clones in matched ankylosing spondylitis synovial fluid. Researchers report that disease-linked clones proved CD8+ and relatively rare in peripheral blood. Seemingly distinctive of ankylosing spondylitis blood was a TCR beta motif formed by eight highly homologous variants. Several of the motif variants were reported before in synovial fluid and blood from reactive arthritis.

Making the TCR beta libraries involved quantitative 5'-RACE with molecular barcodes. MiXCR, applied by TCRdb to the 5' RACE reads, yields one record per CDR3 protein. The table shows 390,000 or so distinct CDR3 sequences, with approximately 20% occurring only once. This clonotype was sampled from a male donor with ankylosing spondylitis. The sequenced sample was blood, either unsorted or a sorted T cell fraction (not recorded which).

The CDR3 spells CASSRALVAETQYF. CDR3 DNA sequence: TGTGCCAGCAGCAGGGCACTAGTCGCAGAGACCCAGTACTTC. This rearrangement joins TRBV27 to TRBJ2-5; D is perhaps TRBD1 or TRBD2 (5 bases each). Germline loops: CDR1 MNHEY, CDR2 SMNVEV (reference sequence). V lost 6 bases, J lost 4 bases, and 15 bases lay in between. This CDR3 region has 14 residues.